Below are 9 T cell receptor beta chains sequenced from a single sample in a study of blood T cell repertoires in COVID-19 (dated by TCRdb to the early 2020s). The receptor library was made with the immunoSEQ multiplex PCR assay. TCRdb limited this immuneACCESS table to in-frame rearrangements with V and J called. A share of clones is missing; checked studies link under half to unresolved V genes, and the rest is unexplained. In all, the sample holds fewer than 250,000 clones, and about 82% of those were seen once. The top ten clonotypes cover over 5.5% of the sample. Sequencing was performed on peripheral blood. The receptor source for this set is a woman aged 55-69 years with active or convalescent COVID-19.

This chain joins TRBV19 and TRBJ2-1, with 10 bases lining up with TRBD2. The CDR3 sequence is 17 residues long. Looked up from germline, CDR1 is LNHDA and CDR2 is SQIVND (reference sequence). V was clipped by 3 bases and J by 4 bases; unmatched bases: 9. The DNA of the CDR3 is TGTGCCAGTAGTATGAGGGAAGCGGGGGGGCTATACAATGAGCAGTTCTTC. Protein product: CASSMREAGGLYNEQFF.

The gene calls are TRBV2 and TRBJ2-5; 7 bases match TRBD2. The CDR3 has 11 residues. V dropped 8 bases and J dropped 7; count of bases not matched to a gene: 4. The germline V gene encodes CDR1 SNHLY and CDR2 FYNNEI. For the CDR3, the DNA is TGTGCCAGCCGACTAGCTGGGACCCAGTACTTC. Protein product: CASRLAGTQYF.

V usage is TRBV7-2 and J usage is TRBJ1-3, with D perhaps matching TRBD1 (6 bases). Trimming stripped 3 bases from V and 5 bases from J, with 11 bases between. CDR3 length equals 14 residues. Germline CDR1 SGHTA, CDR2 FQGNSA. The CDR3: CASSFQGYRNTIYF. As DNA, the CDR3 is TGTGCCAGCAGCTTCCAGGGGTATAGAAACACCATATATTTT. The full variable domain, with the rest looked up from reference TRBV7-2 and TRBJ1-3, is GAGVSQSPSNKVTEKGKDVELRCDPISGHTALYWYRQSLGQGLEFLIYFQGNSAPDKSGLPSDRFSAERTGGSVSTLTIQRTQQEDSAVYLCASSFQGYRNTIYFGEGSWLTVV.

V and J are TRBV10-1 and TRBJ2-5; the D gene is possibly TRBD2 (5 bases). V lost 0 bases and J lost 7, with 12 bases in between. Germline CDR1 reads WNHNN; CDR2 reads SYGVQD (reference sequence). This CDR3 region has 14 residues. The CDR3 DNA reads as TGCGCCAGCAGTGAGTCGGACGGTGGAGGGACCCAGTACTTC. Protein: CASSESDGGGTQYF.

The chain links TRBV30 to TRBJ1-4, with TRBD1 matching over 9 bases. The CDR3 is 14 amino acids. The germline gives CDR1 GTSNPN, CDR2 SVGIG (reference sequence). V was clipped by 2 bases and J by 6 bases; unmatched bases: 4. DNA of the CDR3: TGTGCCTGGAGTCCGGGACAGGGCTATGAAAAACTGTTTTTT. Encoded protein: CAWSPGQGYEKLFF.

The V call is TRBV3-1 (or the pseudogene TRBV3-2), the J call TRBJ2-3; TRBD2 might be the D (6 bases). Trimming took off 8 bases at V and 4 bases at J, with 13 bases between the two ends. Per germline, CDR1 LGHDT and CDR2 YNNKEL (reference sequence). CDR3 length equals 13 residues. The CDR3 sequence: CASGNGGADTQYF. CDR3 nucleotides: TGTGCCAGCGGGAACGGAGGGGCAGATACGCAGTATTTT.

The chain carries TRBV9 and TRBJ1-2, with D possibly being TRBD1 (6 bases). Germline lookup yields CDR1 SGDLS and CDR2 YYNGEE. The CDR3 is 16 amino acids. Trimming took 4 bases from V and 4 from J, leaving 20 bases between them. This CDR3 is CASSRPLRGDIYGYTF. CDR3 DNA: TGTGCCAGCAGCCGGCCCCTAAGAGGGGACATCTATGGCTACACCTTC.

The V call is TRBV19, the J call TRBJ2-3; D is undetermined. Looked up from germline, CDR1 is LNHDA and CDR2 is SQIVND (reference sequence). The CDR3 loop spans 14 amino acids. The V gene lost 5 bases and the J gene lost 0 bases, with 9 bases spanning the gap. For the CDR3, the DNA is TGTGCCAGTAGTTTTCAAACTAGCACAGATACGCAGTATTTT. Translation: CASSFQTSTDTQYF.

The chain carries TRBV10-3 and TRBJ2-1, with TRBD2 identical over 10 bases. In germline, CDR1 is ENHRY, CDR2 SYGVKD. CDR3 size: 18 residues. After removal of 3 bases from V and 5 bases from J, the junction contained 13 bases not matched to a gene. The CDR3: CAISDLRKRGGPNNEQFF. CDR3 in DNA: TGTGCCATCAGTGATCTTAGAAAGCGGGGGGGCCCAAACAATGAGCAGTTCTTC.